The rows below give T cell receptor beta chains drawn from one sample of a study of blood T cells in healthy people across ages. TCRdb reprocessed the 5' RACE reads via MiXCR and lists one record per CDR3 protein. The data hold approximately 670,000 distinct CDR3 sequences, with approximately 40% observed a single time. The sequenced sample consisted of blood. These TCRs come from a man aged 80 or over in good health. Both conserved end residues are part of each CDR3. Each record gives: D gene, J gene, CDR3 length, V gene, clone size, CDR3 DNA, CDR3 protein. A D gene is named only where the DNA matches it firmly. Clone size, where shown, is once, few, many, or a class for clones that have expanded.

d_call: -; j_call: TRBJ2-7; cdr3_length: 13; v_call: TRBV7-2; clone_size: -; cdr3_nt: TGTGCCAGCAGCGTAGCGCGGCTTAACCCCGGGTACTTC; cdr3_aa: CASSVARLNPGYF
d_call: -; j_call: TRBJ2-1; cdr3_length: 14; v_call: TRBV27; clone_size: -; cdr3_nt: TGTGCCAGCATTTTATCGTTTCGGATCGATGAGCAGTTCTTC; cdr3_aa: CASILSFRIDEQFF
d_call: -; j_call: TRBJ1-2; cdr3_length: 15; v_call: TRBV4-3; clone_size: -; cdr3_nt: TGCGCCAGCAGCCAAGGAGACAGGCGTTCCTATGGCTACACCTTC; cdr3_aa: CASSQGDRRSYGYTF
d_call: -; j_call: TRBJ2-7; cdr3_length: 15; v_call: TRBV18; clone_size: -; cdr3_nt: TGTGCCAGCTCACCACAAACAGGGAGGCTCCACGAGCAGTACTTC; cdr3_aa: CASSPQTGRLHEQYF
d_call: -; j_call: TRBJ1-2; cdr3_length: 13; v_call: TRBV28; clone_size: -; cdr3_nt: TGTGCCAGCAGTTTGGAGGTCCCAGCTGGCTACACCTTC; cdr3_aa: CASSLEVPAGYTF
d_call: -; j_call: TRBJ2-4; cdr3_length: 18; v_call: TRBV7-3; clone_size: -; cdr3_nt: TGTGCCAGCAGCCAATCTTCCCCTAGGACGGGAGCCAAAAACATTCAGTACTTC; cdr3_aa: CASSQSSPRTGAKNIQYF
d_call: TRBD1; j_call: TRBJ2-6; cdr3_length: 15; v_call: TRBV4-3; clone_size: -; cdr3_nt: TGCGCCAGCAGCCGGACAGGGGTGGGGGCCAACGTCCTGACTTTC; cdr3_aa: CASSRTGVGANVLTF
d_call: TRBD2; j_call: TRBJ2-1; cdr3_length: 13; v_call: TRBV6-2/TRBV6-3; clone_size: -; cdr3_nt: TGTGCCAGCCTCCGGTTAGCGGGAGTTGAGCAGTTCTTC; cdr3_aa: CASLRLAGVEQFF
d_call: TRBD1; j_call: TRBJ2-1; cdr3_length: 16; v_call: TRBV6-2/TRBV6-3; clone_size: -; cdr3_nt: TGTGCCAGCAGTTATACCCGGACAGGGGGAGAAAATGAGCAGTTCTTC; cdr3_aa: CASSYTRTGGENEQFF
d_call: TRBD2; j_call: TRBJ2-3; cdr3_length: 17; v_call: TRBV27; clone_size: few; cdr3_nt: TGTGCCAGCAGTCCGTTCGGGGGAGCGGGAGTGGTGGATACGCAGTATTTT; cdr3_aa: CASSPFGGAGVVDTQYF
d_call: -; j_call: TRBJ2-2; cdr3_length: 15; v_call: TRBV14; clone_size: -; cdr3_nt: TGTGCCAGCAGCCAAGGGGCCGGGAACACCGGGGAGCTGTTTTTT; cdr3_aa: CASSQGAGNTGELFF
d_call: -; j_call: TRBJ1-3; cdr3_length: 16; v_call: TRBV30; clone_size: -; cdr3_nt: TGTGCCTGGAGAGGGACCCGGGGTGATTCTGGAAACACCATATATTTT; cdr3_aa: CAWRGTRGDSGNTIYF
d_call: -; j_call: TRBJ2-3; cdr3_length: 14; v_call: TRBV5-1; clone_size: -; cdr3_nt: TGCGCCAGCTATTCAGGGAGTTCACCAGATACGCAGTATTTT; cdr3_aa: CASYSGSSPDTQYF
d_call: -; j_call: TRBJ1-1; cdr3_length: 19; v_call: TRBV20-1; clone_size: -; cdr3_nt: TGCAGTGCTAGAGATTCGGCGGTCCCGGGGGGCTATCGGAACACTGAAGCTTTCTTT; cdr3_aa: CSARDSAVPGGYRNTEAFF
d_call: -; j_call: TRBJ2-7; cdr3_length: 19; v_call: TRBV6-2/TRBV6-3; clone_size: -; cdr3_nt: TGTGCCAGCAGTTATTATCCCCCTGGGGTAGCGGAGGACTACAATGAGCAGTACTTC; cdr3_aa: CASSYYPPGVAEDYNEQYF
d_call: TRBD1; j_call: TRBJ2-7; cdr3_length: 14; v_call: TRBV14; clone_size: few; cdr3_nt: TGTGCCAGCAGCCGGGACAGGGGGTCTCACGAGCAGTACTTC; cdr3_aa: CASSRDRGSHEQYF
d_call: -; j_call: TRBJ1-2; cdr3_length: 14; v_call: TRBV7-9; clone_size: -; cdr3_nt: TGTGCCAGCAGCTTAACGGACTCCGGCTATGGCTACACCTTC; cdr3_aa: CASSLTDSGYGYTF